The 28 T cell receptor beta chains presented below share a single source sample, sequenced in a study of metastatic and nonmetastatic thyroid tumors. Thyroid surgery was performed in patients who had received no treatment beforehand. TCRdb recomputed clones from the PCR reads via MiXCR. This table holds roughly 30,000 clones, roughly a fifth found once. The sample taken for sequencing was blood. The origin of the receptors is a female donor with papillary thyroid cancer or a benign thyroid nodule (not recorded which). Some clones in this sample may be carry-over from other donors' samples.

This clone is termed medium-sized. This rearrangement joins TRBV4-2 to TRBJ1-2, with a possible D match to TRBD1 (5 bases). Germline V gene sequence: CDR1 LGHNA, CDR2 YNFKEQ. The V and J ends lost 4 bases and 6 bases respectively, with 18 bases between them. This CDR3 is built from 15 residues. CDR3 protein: CASSLRRGGKDGYTF. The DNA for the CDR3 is TGTGCCAGCAGCCTCAGGCGGGGGGGAAAGGATGGCTACACCTTC.

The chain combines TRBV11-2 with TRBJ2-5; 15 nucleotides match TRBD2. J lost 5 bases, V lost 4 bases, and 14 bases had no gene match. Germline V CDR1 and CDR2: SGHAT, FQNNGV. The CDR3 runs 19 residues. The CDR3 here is CASSSLGTSGRPQRETQYF. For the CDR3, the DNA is TGTGCCAGCAGCTCCCTCGGGACTAGCGGGAGGCCACAGCGGGAGACCCAGTACTTC.

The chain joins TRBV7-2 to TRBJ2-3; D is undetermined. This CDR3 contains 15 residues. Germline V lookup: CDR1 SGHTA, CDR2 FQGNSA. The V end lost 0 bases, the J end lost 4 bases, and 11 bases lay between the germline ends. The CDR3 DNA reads TGTGCCAGCAGCTTAGCGTGGCCAGGACCAGATACGCAGTATTTT. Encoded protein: CASSLAWPGPDTQYF. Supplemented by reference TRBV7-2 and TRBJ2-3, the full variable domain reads GAGVSQSPSNKVTEKGKDVELRCDPISGHTALYWYRQSLGQGLEFLIYFQGNSAPDKSGLPSDRFSAERTGGSVSTLTIQRTQQEDSAVYLCASSLAWPGPDTQYFGPGTRLTVL.

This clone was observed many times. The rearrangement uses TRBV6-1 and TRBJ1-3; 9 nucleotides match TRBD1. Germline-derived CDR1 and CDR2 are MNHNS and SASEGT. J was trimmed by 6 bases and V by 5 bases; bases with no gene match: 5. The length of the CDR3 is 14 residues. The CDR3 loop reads CASSFGQGTNTIYF. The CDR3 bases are TGTGCCAGCAGTTTTGGACAGGGGACAAACACCATATATTTT.

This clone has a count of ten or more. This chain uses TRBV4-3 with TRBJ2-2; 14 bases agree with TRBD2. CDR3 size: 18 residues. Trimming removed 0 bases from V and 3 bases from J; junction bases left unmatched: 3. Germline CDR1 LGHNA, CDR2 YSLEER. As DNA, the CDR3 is TGCGCCAGCAGCCAAGATCGGACTAGCGGGGGGTACACCGGGGAGCTGTTTTTT. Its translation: CASSQDRTSGGYTGELFF.

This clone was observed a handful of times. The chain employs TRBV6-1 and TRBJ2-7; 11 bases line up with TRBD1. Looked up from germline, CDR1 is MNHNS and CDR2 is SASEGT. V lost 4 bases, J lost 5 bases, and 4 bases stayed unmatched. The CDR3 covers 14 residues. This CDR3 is CASSAGTGGDEQYF. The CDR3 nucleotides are TGTGCCAGCAGTGCCGGGACAGGGGGTGACGAGCAGTACTTC.

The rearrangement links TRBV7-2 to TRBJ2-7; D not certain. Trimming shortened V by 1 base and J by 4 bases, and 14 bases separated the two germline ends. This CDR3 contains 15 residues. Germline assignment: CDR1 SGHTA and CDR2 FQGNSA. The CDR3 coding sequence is TGTGCCAGCAGCTTAGTTACGGGTCTCTCATACGAGCAGTACTTC. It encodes CASSLVTGLSYEQYF.

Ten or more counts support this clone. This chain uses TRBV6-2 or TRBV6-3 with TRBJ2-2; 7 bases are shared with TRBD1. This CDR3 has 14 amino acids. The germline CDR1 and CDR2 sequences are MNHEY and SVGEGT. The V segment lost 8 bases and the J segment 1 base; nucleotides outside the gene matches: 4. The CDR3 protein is CASRRTGNTGELFF. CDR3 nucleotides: TGTGCCAGCCGCCGGACAGGGAACACCGGGGAGCTGTTTTTT.

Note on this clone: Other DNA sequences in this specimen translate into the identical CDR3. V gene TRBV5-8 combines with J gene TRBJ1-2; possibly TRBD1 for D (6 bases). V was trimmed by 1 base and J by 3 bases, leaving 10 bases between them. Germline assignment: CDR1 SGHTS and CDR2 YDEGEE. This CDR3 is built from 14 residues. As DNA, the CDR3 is TGTGCCAGCAGCTTGAGGGGGAGCGACTATGGCTACACCTTC. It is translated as CASSLRGSDYGYTF.

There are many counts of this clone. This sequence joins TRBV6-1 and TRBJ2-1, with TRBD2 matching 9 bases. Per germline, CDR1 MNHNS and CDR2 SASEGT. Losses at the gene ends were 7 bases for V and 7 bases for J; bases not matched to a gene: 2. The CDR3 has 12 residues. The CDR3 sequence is CASTLAGNEQFF. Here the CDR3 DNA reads TGTGCCAGCACCCTAGCGGGGAATGAGCAGTTCTTC.

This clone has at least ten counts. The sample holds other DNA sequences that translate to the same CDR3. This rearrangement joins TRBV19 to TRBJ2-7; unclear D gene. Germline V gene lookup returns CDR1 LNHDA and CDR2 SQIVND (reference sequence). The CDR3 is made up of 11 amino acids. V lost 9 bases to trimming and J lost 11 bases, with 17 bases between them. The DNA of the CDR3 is TGTGCCAGCCGATTAGGTCCCTGGGAGTACTTC. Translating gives CASRLGPWEYF.

The CDR3 region is CSEKGWRNTEAFF. CDR3 nucleotide sequence: TGCAGCGAAAAGGGGTGGCGGAACACTGAAGCTTTCTTT. The chain has TRBV29-1 and TRBJ1-1; tentative D call: TRBD1 (5 bases). The germline V and J ends were trimmed by 7 bases and 1 base, with 13 bases remaining between them. CDR3 length: 13 amino acids. Germline values: CDR1 SQVTM, CDR2 ANQGSEA.

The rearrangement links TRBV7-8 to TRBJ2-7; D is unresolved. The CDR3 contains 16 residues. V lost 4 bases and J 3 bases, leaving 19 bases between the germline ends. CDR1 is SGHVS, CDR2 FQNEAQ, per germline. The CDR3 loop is CASSSLPTGADYEQYF. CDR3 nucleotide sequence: TGTGCCAGCAGCTCCCTCCCGACCGGAGCCGACTACGAGCAGTACTTC.

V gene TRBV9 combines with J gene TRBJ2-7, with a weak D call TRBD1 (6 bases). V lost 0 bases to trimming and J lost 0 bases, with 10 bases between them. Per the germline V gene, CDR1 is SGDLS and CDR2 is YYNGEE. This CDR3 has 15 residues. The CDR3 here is CASSVGTGSSYEQYF. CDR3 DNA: TGTGCCAGCAGCGTAGGAACAGGGAGCTCCTACGAGCAGTACTTC.

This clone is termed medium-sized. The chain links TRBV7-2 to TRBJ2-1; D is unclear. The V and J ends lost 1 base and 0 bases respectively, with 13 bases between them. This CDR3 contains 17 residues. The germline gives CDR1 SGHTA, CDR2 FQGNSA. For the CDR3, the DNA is TGTGCCAGCAGCTTAGGAATCGTCGAAAGCTCCTACAATGAGCAGTTCTTC. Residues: CASSLGIVESSYNEQFF.

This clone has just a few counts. The DNA for the CDR3 is TGTGCCAGCGCGGGAGGAGGAGATACGCAGTATTTT. It yields the protein CASAGGGDTQYF. This chain uses TRBV9 with TRBJ2-3; 8 bases line up with TRBD2. CDR3 length: 12 amino acids. Germline lookup yields CDR1 SGDLS and CDR2 YYNGEE. V shed 7 bases and J 5 bases; nucleotides not matched to a gene: 3. Based on the CDR3 plus reference TRBV9 and TRBJ2-3, the full variable domain is DSGVTQTPKHLITATGQRVTLRCSPRSGDLSVYWYQQSLDQGLQFLIQYYNGEERAKGNILERFSAQQFPDLHSELNLSSLELGDSALYFCASAGGGDTQYFGPGTRLTVL.

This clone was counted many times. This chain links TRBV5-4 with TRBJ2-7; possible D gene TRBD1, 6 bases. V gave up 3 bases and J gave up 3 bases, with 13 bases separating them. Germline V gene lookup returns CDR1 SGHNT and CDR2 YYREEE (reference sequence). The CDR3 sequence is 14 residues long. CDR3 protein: CASSWGQGNYEQYF. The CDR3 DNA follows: TGTGCCAGCAGCTGGGGTCAGGGGAACTACGAGCAGTACTTC.

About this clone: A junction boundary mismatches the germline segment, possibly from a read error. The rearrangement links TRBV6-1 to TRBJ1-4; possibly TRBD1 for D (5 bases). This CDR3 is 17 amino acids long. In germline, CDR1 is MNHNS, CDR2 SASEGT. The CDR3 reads CASCESAGTGTHEKLFF. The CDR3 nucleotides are TGTGCCAGCTGTGAAAGTGCAGGGACGGGTACTCATGAAAAACTGTTTTTT.

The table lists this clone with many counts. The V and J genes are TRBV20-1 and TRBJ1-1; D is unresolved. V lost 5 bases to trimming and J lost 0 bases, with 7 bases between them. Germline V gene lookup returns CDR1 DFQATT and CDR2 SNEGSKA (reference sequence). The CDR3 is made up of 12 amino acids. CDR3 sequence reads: CSAPFMNTEAFF. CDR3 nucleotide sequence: TGCAGTGCTCCCTTCATGAACACTGAAGCTTTCTTT.

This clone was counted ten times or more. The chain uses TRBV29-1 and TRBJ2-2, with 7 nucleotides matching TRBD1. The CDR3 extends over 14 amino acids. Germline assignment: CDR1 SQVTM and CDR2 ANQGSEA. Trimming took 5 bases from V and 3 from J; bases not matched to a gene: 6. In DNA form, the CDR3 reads TGCAGCGTTACAGGGGTTCCACACACCGGGGAGCTGTTTTTT. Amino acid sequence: CSVTGVPHTGELFF.

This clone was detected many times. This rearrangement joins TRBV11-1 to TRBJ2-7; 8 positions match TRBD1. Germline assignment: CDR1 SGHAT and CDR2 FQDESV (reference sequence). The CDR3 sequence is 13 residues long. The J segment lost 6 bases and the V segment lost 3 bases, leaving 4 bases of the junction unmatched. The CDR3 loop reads CASSFQGAIEQYF. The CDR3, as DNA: TGTGCCAGCAGCTTCCAGGGGGCAATCGAGCAGTACTTC. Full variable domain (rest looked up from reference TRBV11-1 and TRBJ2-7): EAEVAQSPRYKITEKSQAVAFWCDPISGHATLYWYRQILGQGPELLVQFQDESVVDDSQLPKDRFSAERLKGVDSTLKIQPAELGDSAMYLCASSFQGAIEQYFGPGTRLTVT.

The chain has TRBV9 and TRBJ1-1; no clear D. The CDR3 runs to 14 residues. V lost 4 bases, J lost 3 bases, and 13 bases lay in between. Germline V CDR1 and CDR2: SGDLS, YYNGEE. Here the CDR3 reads CASSPSALDTEAFF. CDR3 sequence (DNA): TGTGCCAGCAGCCCGTCGGCGTTGGACACTGAAGCTTTCTTT.

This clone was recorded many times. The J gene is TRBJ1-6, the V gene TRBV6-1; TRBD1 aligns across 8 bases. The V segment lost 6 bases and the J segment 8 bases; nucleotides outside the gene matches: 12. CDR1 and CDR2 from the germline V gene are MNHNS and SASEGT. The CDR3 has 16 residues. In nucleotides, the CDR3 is TGTGCCAGCAGGCCCGGAAGAGGGACAGGCGATTCACCCCTCCACTTT. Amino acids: CASRPGRGTGDSPLHF.

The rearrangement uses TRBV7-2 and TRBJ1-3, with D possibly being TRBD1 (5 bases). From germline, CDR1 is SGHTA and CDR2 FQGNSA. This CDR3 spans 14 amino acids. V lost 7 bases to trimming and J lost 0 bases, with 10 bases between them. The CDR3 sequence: CASIPGGSGNTIYF. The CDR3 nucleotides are TGTGCCAGCATCCCCGGGGGCTCTGGAAACACCATATATTTT.

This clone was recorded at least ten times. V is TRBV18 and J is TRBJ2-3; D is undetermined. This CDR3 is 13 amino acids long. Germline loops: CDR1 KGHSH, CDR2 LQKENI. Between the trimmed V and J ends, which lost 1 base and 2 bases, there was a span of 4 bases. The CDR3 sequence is CASSPRFTDTQYF. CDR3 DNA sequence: TGTGCCAGCTCACCACGTTTCACAGATACGCAGTATTTT.

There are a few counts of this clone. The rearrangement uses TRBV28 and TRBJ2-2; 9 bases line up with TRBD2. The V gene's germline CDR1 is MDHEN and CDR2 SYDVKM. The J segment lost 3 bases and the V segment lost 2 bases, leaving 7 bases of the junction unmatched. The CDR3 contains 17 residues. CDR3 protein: CASSLRWGLADTGELFF. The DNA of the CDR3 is TGTGCCAGCAGTTTACGATGGGGACTAGCTGACACCGGGGAGCTGTTTTTT.

The CDR3 region is CASSPGTSGTEQYF. The DNA of the CDR3 is TGTGCCAGCAGCCCGGGGACTAGCGGGACCGAGCAGTACTTC. J is TRBJ2-7 and V is TRBV7-2; 13 bases fit TRBD2. The CDR3 is 14 amino acids. Per the germline V gene, CDR1 is SGHTA and CDR2 is FQGNSA. J was trimmed by 6 bases and V by 5 bases; bases with no gene match: 4.

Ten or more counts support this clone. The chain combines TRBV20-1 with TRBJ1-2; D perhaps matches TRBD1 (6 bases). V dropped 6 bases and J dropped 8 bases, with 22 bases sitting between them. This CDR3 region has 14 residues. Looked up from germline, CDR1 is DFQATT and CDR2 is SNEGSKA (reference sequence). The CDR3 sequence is CSAGGTPSAWGYTF. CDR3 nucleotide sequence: TGCAGTGCAGGGGGGACGCCATCGGCCTGGGGCTACACCTTC.